This T cell receptor beta chain was identified during a study of graft-versus-host responses after intestinal transplantation. Overall study findings and caveats: Analysis identified GvH clones in recipient marrow, with some appearing first in ileum or blood. Graft-donor T cell macrochimerism in patients accompanied high graft-versus-host to host-versus-graft clonal ratios in allografts.

The CDR3 contains 11 residues. Germline CDR1 ENHRY, CDR2 SYGVKD. The V gene lost 6 bases and the J gene lost 4 bases, with 3 bases spanning the gap. With respect to this clone: The antigen remains unidentified.

Method: immunoSEQ multiplex PCR; TCRdb's copy keeps in-frame clones and lacks some. The data hold 130,000 to 150,000 clones, with about 93% observed a single time. The TCR comes from a human donor who received an intestinal transplant. The sample consisted of unstimulated CD4+ T cells sorted from spleen or lymph node cells, taken before intestinal transplant. This sequence joins TRBV10-3 and TRBJ2-2; no firm D call. CDR3 sequence reads: CAIRGTGELFF. The CDR3 nucleotides are TGTGCCATCAGGGGCACCGGGGAGCTGTTTTTT.